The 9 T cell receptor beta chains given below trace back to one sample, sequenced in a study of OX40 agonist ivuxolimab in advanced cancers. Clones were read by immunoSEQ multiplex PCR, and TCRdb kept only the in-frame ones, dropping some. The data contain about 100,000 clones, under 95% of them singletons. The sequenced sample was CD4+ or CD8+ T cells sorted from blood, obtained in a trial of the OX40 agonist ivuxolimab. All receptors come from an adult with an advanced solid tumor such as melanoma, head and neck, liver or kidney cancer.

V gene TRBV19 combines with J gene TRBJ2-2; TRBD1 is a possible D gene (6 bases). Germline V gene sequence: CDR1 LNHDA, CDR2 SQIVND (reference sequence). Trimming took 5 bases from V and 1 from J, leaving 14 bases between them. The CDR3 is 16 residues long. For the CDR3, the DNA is TGTGCCAGTAGTTATTGGGGGCAGGGGAACACCGGGGAGCTGTTTTTT. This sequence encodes CASSYWGQGNTGELFF.

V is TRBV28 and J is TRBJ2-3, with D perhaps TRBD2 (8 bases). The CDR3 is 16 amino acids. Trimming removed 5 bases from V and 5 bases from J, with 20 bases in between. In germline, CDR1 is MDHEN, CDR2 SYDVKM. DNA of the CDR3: TGTGCCAGCAGTCGGGGGGGGACAGCCTTAGGAGATACGCAGTATTTT. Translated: CASSRGGTALGDTQYF.

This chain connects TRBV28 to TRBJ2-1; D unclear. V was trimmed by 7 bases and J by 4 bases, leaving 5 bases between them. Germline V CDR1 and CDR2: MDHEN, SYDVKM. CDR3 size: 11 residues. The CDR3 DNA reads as TGTGCCAGCAATGAGTACAATGAGCAGTTCTTC. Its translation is CASNEYNEQFF.

The CDR3: CASRGQINEQFF. CDR3 bases: TGTGCCAGCCGGGGGCAGATCAATGAGCAGTTCTTC. The V and J genes are TRBV2 and TRBJ2-1; D may be TRBD1 or TRBD2 (6 bases each). Trimming stripped 8 bases from V and 6 bases from J, with 11 bases between. The CDR3 runs to 12 residues. The germline V gene encodes CDR1 SNHLY and CDR2 FYNNEI.

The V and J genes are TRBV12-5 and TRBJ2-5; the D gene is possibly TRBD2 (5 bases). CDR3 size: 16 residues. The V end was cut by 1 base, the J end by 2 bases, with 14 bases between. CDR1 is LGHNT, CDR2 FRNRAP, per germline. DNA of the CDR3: TGTGCTAGTGGTTTGGCGGCCCAAGGACTTCAAGAGACCCAGTACTTC. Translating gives CASGLAAQGLQETQYF. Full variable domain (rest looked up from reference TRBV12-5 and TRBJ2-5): DARVTQTPRHKVTEMGQEVTMRCQPILGHNTVFWYRQTMMQGLELLAYFRNRAPLDDSGMPKDRFSAEMPDATLATLKIQPSEPRDSAVYFCASGLAAQGLQETQYFGPGTRLLVL.

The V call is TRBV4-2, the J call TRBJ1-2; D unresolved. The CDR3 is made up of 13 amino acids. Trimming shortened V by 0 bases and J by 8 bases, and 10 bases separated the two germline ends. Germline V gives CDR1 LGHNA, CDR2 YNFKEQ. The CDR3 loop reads CASSQDGSSGYTF. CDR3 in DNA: TGTGCCAGCAGCCAAGATGGGTCCTCGGGCTACACCTTC.

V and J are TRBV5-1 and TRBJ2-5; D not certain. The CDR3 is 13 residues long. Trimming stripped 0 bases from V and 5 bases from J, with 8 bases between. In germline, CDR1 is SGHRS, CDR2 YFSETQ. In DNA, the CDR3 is TGCGCCAGCAGCTTGGCGGGTAGGGAGACCCAGTACTTC. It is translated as CASSLAGRETQYF.

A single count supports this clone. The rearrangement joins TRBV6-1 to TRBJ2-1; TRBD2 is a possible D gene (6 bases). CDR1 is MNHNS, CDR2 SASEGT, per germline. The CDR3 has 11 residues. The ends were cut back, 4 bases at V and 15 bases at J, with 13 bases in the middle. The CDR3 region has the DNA TGTGCCAGCAGTGGGGGGGACCACTTGTTCTTC. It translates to CASSGGDHLFF.

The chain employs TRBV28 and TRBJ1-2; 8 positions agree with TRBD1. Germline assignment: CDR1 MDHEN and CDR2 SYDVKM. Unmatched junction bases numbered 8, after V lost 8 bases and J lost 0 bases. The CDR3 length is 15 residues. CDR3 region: CASVSGGIANYGYTF. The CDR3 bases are TGTGCCAGCGTGTCAGGGGGCATAGCTAACTATGGCTACACCTTC.